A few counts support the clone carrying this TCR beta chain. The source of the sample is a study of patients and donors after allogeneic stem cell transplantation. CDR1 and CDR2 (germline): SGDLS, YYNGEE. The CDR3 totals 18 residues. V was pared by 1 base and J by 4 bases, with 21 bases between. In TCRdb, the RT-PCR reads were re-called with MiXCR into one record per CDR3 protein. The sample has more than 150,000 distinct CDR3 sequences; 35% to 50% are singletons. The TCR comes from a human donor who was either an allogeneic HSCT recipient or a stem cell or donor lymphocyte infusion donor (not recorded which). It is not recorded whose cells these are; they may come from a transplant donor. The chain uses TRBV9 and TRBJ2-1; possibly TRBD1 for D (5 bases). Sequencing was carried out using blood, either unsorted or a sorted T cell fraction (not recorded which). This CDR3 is CASSVSSLVDTSYNEQFF. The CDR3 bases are TGTGCCAGCAGCGTATCATCCCTCGTGGACACCTCTTACAATGAGCAGTTCTTC.